This TCR beta chain was identified in a study of Ad26.COV2.S vaccination and SARS-CoV-2 variants. Study overall: Donor was one of the participants in the Ad26.COV2.S arm of the COV1001 trial. Study conclusions and caveats: Non-spike TCR breadth did not differ much between vaccine and placebo recipients.

On this clone: The antigen is not known.

The CDR3 is 11 residues long. The J segment lost 6 bases and the V segment lost 8 bases, leaving 1 base of the junction unmatched. Per the germline V gene, CDR1 is MNHEY and CDR2 is SMNVEV (reference sequence). Treatment reported: 15 to 20 received Ad26.COV2.S at low or high dose, single or two shots; roughly five received placebo; per-sample allocation not given. Collection of samples fell on day 63 after the first vaccine or placebo injection. The method was immunoSEQ multiplex PCR; TCRdb's version includes in-frame clones alone and lacks a portion of them. The table lists about 480,000 clones, around nine tenths of them singletons.

Sequencing was performed on peripheral blood, taken in a trial of Ad26.COV2.S vaccine versus placebo. The chain uses TRBV27 and TRBJ1-2, with 9 bases matching TRBD1. The receptor comes from a person aged 18 to 59 who received the Ad26.COV2.S COVID-19 vaccine or a placebo. CDR3 amino acids: CASGDRDGYTF. As DNA, the CDR3 is TGTGCCAGCGGGGACAGGGATGGCTACACCTTC.